The rows below give T cell receptor beta chains drawn from one sample of a study of T cells expressing NK-cell markers. For each CDR3 protein, TCRdb gives one entry from its re-call of the 5' RACE reads, without DNA. This sample's table reports about 410,000 distinct CDR3 sequences. Material: blood T cells: a sorted CD56 or NKG2C T cell subset, CD4+ or CD8+ T cells, or bulk PBMC T cells (not recorded which). These receptors came from a woman between 45 and 65 years old in good health. Both conserved end residues are part of each CDR3.

CDR3 protein	J gene	V gene
CASSRDTSTEAFF	TRBJ1-1	TRBV12-3/TRBV12-4
CASSFGQGTGGYTF	TRBJ1-2	TRBV5-1
CASKVGHQKEKLFF	TRBJ1-4	TRBV5-1
CASSFRAPSLQETQYF	TRBJ2-5	TRBV19
CSAPQAGRPYEQYF	TRBJ2-7	TRBV20-1
CASSPDGSGELFF	TRBJ2-2	TRBV7-9
CASRPRQATNYGYTF	TRBJ1-2	TRBV19
CASSPGQWEQYF	TRBJ2-7	TRBV5-1
CASSLAGTFSGANVLTF	TRBJ2-6	TRBV5-6
CASSFGTFIPTGYEQYF	TRBJ2-7	TRBV12-3/TRBV12-4
CASSSAGGYEQFF	TRBJ2-1	TRBV6-5
CASSQDSKESSYEQYF	TRBJ2-7	TRBV4-1
CASSYSSGRASQFF	TRBJ2-1	TRBV6-5
CSARRSGDEQFF	TRBJ2-1	TRBV20-1
CASSRGDLRADTQYF	TRBJ2-3	TRBV5-1
CASSIHPGADTQYF	TRBJ2-3	TRBV12-3/TRBV12-4
CAISEPSPYNEQFF	TRBJ2-1	TRBV10-3
CASSLVAGETYEQYF	TRBJ2-7	TRBV7-9
CASSLENGQTNTEAFF	TRBJ1-1	TRBV5-5
CASTLTDRQEDYTF	TRBJ1-2	TRBV19
CASSLGVGTSTDDTQYF	TRBJ2-3	TRBV7-9
CAISLAGGGTGELFF	TRBJ2-2	TRBV10-3
CASSPPGQVREQYF	TRBJ2-7	TRBV27
CASSRAPIKTGELFF	TRBJ2-2	TRBV14
CSATRPTSGSTDTQYF	TRBJ2-3	TRBV20-1
CSARGPPGTYNSPLHF	TRBJ1-6	TRBV20-1
CSVGGVPGLEDEQFF	TRBJ2-1	TRBV29-1
CASTHFGGTEAFF	TRBJ1-1	TRBV19
CATGDGGNEKLFF	TRBJ1-4	TRBV24-1
CASTLGDGELFF	TRBJ2-2	TRBV7-9
CASSYSGLAGGPRETQYF	TRBJ2-5	TRBV6-5
CASSYKGGMNTEAFF	TRBJ1-1	TRBV6-5
CASSLTGDRSTNYGYTF	TRBJ1-2	TRBV7-3
CASSTGHLNTEAFF	TRBJ1-1	TRBV11-3
CASSPLLAGSTDTQYF	TRBJ2-3	TRBV7-9
CSVRTGPYYEQYF	TRBJ2-7	TRBV20-1
CASKAGKETQYF	TRBJ2-5	TRBV5-1
CASSPLSGVGNEQFF	TRBJ2-1	TRBV7-2
CASSQQPFSNQPQHF	TRBJ1-5	TRBV27
CSVEAAVYGYTF	TRBJ1-2	TRBV29-1
CASSFTSGGKNNEQFF	TRBJ2-1	TRBV5-1
CASSYRGFKTQYF	TRBJ2-5	TRBV5-6
CASSINHAHEQFF	TRBJ2-1	TRBV21-1
CSARGVRAGNYEQYF	TRBJ2-7	TRBV20-1
CASSYSIYGDTEAFF	TRBJ1-1	TRBV6-5
CASRPGTGGYNEQFF	TRBJ2-1	TRBV5-1
CASSPWTEPGLVSEQFF	TRBJ2-1	TRBV9
CSVEGGGGFYNEQFF	TRBJ2-1	TRBV29-1
CASSSPVNNEQFF	TRBJ2-1	TRBV11-2
CASSQDAQGEQYF	TRBJ2-7	TRBV4-2
CASSLVVGEQYF	TRBJ2-7	TRBV5-1
CAIMSGDSGANVLTF	TRBJ2-6	TRBV10-3
CSVSPGTGDEKLFF	TRBJ1-4	TRBV20-1
CASSHTESGQGLRGTQYF	TRBJ2-5	TRBV4-1
CASSPTSGGGTGELFF	TRBJ2-2	TRBV12-3/TRBV12-4
CASSGLYTQYF	TRBJ2-3	TRBV2
CASSYAIPASVTDTQYF	TRBJ2-3	TRBV6-5
CSAREIEGETQYF	TRBJ2-5	TRBV20-1
CASSLQGMGYGYTF	TRBJ1-2	TRBV5-1